This T cell receptor beta chain was recovered during a study of blood T cell repertoires in COVID-19. Turning to the study itself: T cells, B-cell-depleted T cells, or PBMCs supplied cDNA or gDNA.

Participant-reported clinical history was the basis for cohort assignment. The CDR3 is 17 residues long. Germline V gene sequence: CDR1 MNHNS, CDR2 SASEGT. V gave up 0 bases and J gave up 0 bases; unmatched junction bases: 2. As originally analysed: Quantification of nucleated cells was approximated via reference gene primer amplification. TCRdb keeps only in-frame clones here, not all; method: immunoSEQ multiplex PCR. V and J calls and clone size are copied from that table; D and trimming were computed from the DNA. Of approximately 220,000 clones in the sample, about four fifths were seen once. The genes are TRBV6-1 and TRBJ2-1; TRBD2 matches 10 bases. The sequence came from a woman aged 40 to 55 who had recovered from COVID-19. The sequenced sample consisted of PBMCs or T cells enriched from blood (not recorded which). The CDR3 loop reads CASSEAPSGSSYNEQFF. CDR3 in DNA: TGTGCCAGCAGTGAAGCGCCTAGCGGGAGCTCCTACAATGAGCAGTTCTTC.